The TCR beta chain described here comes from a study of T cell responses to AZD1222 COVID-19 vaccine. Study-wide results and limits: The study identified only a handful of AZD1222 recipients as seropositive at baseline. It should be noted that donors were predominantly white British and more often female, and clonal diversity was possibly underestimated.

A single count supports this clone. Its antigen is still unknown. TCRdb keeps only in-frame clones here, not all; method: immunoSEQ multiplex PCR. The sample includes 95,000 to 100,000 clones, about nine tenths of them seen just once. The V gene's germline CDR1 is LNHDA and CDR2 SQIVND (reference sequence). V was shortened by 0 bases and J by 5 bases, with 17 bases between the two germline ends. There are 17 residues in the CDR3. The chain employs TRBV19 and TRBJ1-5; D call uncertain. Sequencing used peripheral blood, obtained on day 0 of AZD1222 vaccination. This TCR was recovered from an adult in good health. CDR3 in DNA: TGTGCCAGTAGTATAGATCATGGGATGGGCCGGGATCAGCCCCAGCATTTT. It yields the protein CASSIDHGMGRDQPQHF.